This T cell receptor (beta chain) was retrieved from a study of blood T cell repertoires in COVID-19. In the study overall: Sites across the United States, Italy and Spain contributed samples from acute and convalescent COVID-19. T cells, B-cell-depleted T cells, or PBMCs supplied cDNA or gDNA.

This clone was seen once. Authors' analysis steps: Amplification of reference gene primers was used by the study to estimate nucleated cell counts. Only in-frame clones appear in the TCRdb table, and some are missing; sequencing was by immunoSEQ multiplex PCR. V and J calls and clone size come straight from that table; D and trimming were deduced from the DNA. The sample has roughly 120,000 clones; roughly 85% are singletons. Unmatched junction bases numbered 4, after V lost 0 bases and J lost 4 bases. The CDR3 is 15 amino acids. Germline V gene lookup returns CDR1 LNHNV and CDR2 YYDKDF (reference sequence).

This chain links TRBV15 with TRBJ2-5, with TRBD1 matching over 8 bases. This TCR was recovered from a woman of 80 years or more with active or convalescent COVID-19. Sequenced input: peripheral blood. CDR3 coding DNA: TGTGCCACCAGCAGAGATCGAGACAGGGGAGAGACCCAGTACTTC. The encoded protein is CATSRDRDRGETQYF. Based on the CDR3 plus reference TRBV15 and TRBJ2-5, the full variable domain is DAMVIQNPRYQVTQFGKPVTLSCSQTLNHNVMYWYQQKSSQAPKLLFHYYDKDFNNEADTPDNFQSRRPNTSFCFLDIRSPGLGDTAMYLCATSRDRDRGETQYFGPGTRLLVL.